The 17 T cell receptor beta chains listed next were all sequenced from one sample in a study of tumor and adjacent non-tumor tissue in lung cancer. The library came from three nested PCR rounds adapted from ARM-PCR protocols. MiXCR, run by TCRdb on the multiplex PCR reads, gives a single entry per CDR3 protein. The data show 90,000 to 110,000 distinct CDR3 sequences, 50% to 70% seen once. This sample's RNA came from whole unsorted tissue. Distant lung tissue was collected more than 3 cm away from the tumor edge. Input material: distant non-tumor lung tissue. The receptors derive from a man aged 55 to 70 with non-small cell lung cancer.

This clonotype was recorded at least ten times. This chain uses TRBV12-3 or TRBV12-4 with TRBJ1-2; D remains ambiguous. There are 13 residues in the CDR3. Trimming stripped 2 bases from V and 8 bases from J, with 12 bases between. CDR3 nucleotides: TGTGCCAGCAGTTTAAGTCCCTCGGGGGGCTACACCTTC. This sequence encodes CASSLSPSGGYTF.

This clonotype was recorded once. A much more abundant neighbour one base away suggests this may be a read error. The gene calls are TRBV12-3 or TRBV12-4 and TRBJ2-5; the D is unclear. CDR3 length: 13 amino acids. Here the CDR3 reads CASSLFRQGTQYF. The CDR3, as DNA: TGTGCCAGCAGTTTGTTCAGACAAGGGACCCAGTACTTC.

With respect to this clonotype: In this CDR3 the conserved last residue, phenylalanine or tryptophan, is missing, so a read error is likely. CDR3 bases: TGTGCTAGCAGCCCCTGTCTGGGCGGATCCGGCTCCTACGAGCAGTACTTA. It translates to CASSPCLGGSGSYEQYL. V is TRBV11-1 and J is TRBJ2-7, with no clear D. Germline CDR1 is SGHAT and CDR2 is FQDESV (reference sequence). The CDR3 has 17 residues.

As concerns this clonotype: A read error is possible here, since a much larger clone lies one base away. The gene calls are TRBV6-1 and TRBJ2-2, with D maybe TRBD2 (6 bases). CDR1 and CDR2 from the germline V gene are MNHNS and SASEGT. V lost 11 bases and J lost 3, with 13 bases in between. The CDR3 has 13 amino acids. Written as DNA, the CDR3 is TGTGCCGGCCGGGAGATTGACACCGGGGAGCTGTTTTTT. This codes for CAGREIDTGELFF.

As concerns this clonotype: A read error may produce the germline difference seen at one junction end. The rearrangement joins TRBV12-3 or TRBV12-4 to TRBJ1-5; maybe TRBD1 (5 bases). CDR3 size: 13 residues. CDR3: CANSAGSGRPQHF. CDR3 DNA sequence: TGTGCCAACAGTGCAGGGTCCGGTCGGCCCCAGCATTTT.

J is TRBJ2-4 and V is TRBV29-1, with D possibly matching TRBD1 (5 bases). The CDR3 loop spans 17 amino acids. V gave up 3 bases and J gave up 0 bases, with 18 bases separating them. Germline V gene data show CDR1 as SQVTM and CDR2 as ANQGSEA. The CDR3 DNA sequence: TGCAGCGTTGAGGGGCAGGGTTCCGGATTAGCCAAAAACATTCAGTACTTC. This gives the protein CSVEGQGSGLAKNIQYF.

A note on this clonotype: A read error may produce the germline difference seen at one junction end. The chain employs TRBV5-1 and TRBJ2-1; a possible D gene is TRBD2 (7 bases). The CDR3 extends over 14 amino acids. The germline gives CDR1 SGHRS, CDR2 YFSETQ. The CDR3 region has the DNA TGCGCCAGCAACTTGTCTTCGGGGGGCGATGAGCGGTTCTTT. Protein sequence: CASNLSSGGDERFF.

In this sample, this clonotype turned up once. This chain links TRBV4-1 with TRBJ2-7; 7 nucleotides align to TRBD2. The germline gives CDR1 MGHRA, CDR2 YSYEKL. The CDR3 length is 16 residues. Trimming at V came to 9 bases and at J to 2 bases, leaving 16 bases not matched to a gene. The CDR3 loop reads CASSKERDLRTYEQYF. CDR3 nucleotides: TGCGCCAGTAGCAAAGAGCGGGACCTACGCACCTACGAGCAGTACTTC.

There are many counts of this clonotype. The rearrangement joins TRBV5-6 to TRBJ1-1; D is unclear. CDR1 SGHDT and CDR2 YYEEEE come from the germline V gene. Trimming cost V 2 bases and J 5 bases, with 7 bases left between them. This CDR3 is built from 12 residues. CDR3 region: CASSFQATEAFF. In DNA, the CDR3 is TGTGCCAGCAGCTTCCAGGCGACTGAAGCTTTCTTT. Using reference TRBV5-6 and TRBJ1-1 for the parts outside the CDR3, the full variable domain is DAGVTQSPTHLIKTRGQQVTLRCSPKSGHDTVSWYQQALGQGPQFIFQYYEEEERQRGNFPDRFSGHQFPNYSSELNVNALLLGDSALYLCASSFQATEAFFGQGTRLTVV.

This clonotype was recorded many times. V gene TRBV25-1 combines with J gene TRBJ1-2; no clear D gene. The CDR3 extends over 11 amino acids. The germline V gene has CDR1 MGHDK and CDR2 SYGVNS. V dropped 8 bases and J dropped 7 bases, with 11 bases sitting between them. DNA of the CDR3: TGTGCCAGCCAAGTTGGATCTGGCTACACCTTC. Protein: CASQVGSGYTF.

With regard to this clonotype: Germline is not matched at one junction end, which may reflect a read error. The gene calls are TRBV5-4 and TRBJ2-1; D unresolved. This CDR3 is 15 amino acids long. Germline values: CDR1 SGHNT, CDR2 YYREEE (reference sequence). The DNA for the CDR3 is TGTGCCAGCAGCCCTGACGGAGCCTCCTACAATGGGCAGTTCTTC. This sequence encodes CASSPDGASYNGQFF.

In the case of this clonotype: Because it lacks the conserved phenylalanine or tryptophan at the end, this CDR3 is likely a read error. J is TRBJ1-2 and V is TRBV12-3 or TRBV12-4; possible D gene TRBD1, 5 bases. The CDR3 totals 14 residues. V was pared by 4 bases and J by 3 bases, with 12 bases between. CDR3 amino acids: CASSSGLGHYGYTS. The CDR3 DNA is TGTGCCAGCAGTTCGGGACTGGGCCACTATGGCTACACCTCC.

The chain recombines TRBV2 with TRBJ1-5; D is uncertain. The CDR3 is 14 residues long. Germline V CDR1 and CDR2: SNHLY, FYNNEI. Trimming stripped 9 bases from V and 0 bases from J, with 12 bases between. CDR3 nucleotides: TGTGCCAGTAGTCGGAGTAATAGCAATCAGCCCCAGCATTTT. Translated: CASSRSNSNQPQHF.

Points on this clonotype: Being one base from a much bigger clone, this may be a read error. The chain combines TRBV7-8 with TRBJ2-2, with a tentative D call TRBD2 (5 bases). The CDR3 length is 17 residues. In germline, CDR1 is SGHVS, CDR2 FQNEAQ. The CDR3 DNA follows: TGTGCCAGCAGCTTAGGAATCTGGGGAGCGAACACCGGGGAGCTGTATTTT. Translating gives CASSLGIWGANTGELYF.

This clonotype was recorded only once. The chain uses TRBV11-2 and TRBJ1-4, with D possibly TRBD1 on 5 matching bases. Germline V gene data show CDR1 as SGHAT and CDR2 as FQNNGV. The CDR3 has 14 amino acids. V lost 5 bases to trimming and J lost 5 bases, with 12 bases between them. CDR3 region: CASSEGLVNEKLFF. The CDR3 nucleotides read TGTGCCAGCAGCGAGGGACTTGTCAATGAAAAACTGTTTTTT.

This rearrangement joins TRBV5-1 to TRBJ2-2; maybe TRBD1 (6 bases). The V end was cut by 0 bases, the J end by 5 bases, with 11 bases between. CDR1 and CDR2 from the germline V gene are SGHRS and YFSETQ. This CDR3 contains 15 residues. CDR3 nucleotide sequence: TGCGCCAGCAGCTTGGCCCCTCAGGGGACCGGGGAGCTGTTTTTT. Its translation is CASSLAPQGTGELFF. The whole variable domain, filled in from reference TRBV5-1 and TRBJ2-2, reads KAGVTQTPRYLIKTRGQQVTLSCSPISGHRSVSWYQQTPGQGLQFLFEYFSETQRNKGNFPGRFSGRQFSNSRSEMNVSTLELGDSALYLCASSLAPQGTGELFFGEGSRLTVL.

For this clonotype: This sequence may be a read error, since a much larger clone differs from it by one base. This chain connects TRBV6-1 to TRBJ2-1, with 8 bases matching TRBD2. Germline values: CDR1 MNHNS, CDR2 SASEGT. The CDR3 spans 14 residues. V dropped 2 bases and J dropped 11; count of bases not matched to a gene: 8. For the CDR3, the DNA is TGTGCCAGCAGTGAACAGCGGGAGAGAGGTAAGCAGTTCTTC. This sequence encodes CASSEQRERGKQFF.